Listed below are T cell receptor beta chains from one sample, sequenced in a study of blood T cells in healthy people across ages. TCRdb re-derived calls from the 5' RACE reads in MiXCR, one entry per CDR3 protein. Of roughly 800,000 distinct CDR3 sequences listed, 20% to 30% are singletons. These same data were also listed under a study on T cells of mothers and their children.

The sample comprised blood. These receptor sequences come from a boy aged 5-17 years in good health. Each CDR3 is given with its conserved first and last residue. The D gene is left open where the match is weak. Rows give clone size only sometimes, using once, few, many, or a class for an expanded clone.

few	.	TRBV14	TRBJ2-6	TGTGCCAGCAGCCGCGTCTCTGGGGCCAACGTCCTGACTTTC	CASSRVSGANVLTF
few	.	TRBV20-1	TRBJ1-1	TGCAGTGCTAGAGACATAGGACAGCCTGAAGCTTTCTTT	CSARDIGQPEAFF
.	TRBD2	TRBV24-1	TRBJ2-1	TGTGCCACCAGTGACCCTAGCGGGGGGAACAATGAGCAGTTCTTC	CATSDPSGGNNEQFF
few	TRBD1	TRBV6-2/TRBV6-3	TRBJ2-7	TGTGCCAGCAGTATGACGGGACAGCTCTACGGGCAGTACTTC	CASSMTGQLYGQYF
.	.	TRBV4-3	TRBJ2-5	TGCGCCAGCAGCCAAGATGGAACGACTTGGGAGACCCAGTACTTC	CASSQDGTTWETQYF
many	.	TRBV28	TRBJ2-4	TGTGCCAGCAGTTTAGGGAACATTCAGTACTTC	CASSLGNIQYF
few	.	TRBV28	TRBJ2-7	TGTGCCAGCAGTTCTCTCTCGACAGGTATTGGGTTGAGCGAGCAGTACTTC	CASSSLSTGIGLSEQYF
.	.	TRBV5-5	TRBJ1-1	TGTGCCAGCACCCGGGGGGGGATGAACACTGAAGCTTTCTTT	CASTRGGMNTEAFF
few	.	TRBV20-1	TRBJ2-2	TGCAGTGCTGAGGACAAAGTGAACACCGGGGAGCTGTTTTTT	CSAEDKVNTGELFF
.	.	TRBV4-1	TRBJ2-1	TGCGCCAGCAGCCAAGGGGCGGGACGGACCCACAATGAGCAGTTCTTC	CASSQGAGRTHNEQFF
few	.	TRBV20-1	TRBJ2-3	TGCAGTGCTAGATCGGCCGTTCCGGGGGATACGCAGTATTTT	CSARSAVPGDTQYF
once	TRBD2	TRBV14	TRBJ2-7	TGTGCCAGCAGCCCTAGACTAGCGGTTTCCTACGAGCAGTACTTC	CASSPRLAVSYEQYF
many	.	TRBV7-3	TRBJ1-1	TGTGCCAGCAGTGACGGGGGCATGAACACTGAAGCTTTCTTT	CASSDGGMNTEAFF
.	.	TRBV6-5	TRBJ2-4	TGTGCCAGCAGTATTCTACAGGGGGGGGTGAACATTCAGTACTTC	CASSILQGGVNIQYF
few	.	TRBV6-6	TRBJ1-3	TGTGCCAGCACAAATGTTAACACCATATATTTT	CASTNVNTIYF
.	.	TRBV6-1	TRBJ2-1	TGTGCCAGCAGTGAATCTTTGGGGGCCTTCAATGAGCAGTTCTTC	CASSESLGAFNEQFF
.	.	TRBV7-9	TRBJ1-2	TGTGCCAGCAGCTTAGCGCATCAAGTTTATGGCCACACCTTC	CASSLAHQVYGHTF
.	.	TRBV29-1	TRBJ1-4	TGCAGCGCCAGAAAGGGCGAAAAACTGTTTTTT	CSARKGEKLFF
.	.	TRBV29-1	TRBJ2-5	TGCAGCGTTGATCCGACAGGACAAGAGACCCAGTACTTC	CSVDPTGQETQYF
.	.	TRBV29-1	TRBJ2-7	TGCAGCGCTGCCGAGGGGAGAGCTTACGAGCAGTACTTC	CSAAEGRAYEQYF
few	.	TRBV11-2	TRBJ1-2	TGTGCCAGCAGCTTAGCGGCGGGTCTATTGGGCTACACCTTC	CASSLAAGLLGYTF
.	TRBD1	TRBV4-3	TRBJ2-1	TGCGCCAGCAGCCAAGATGGACAGGGGGCCTACAATGAGCAGTTCTTC	CASSQDGQGAYNEQFF
few	.	TRBV4-2	TRBJ2-4	TGTGCCAGCAGCCAAGAAGGCCTACTAGCCAAAAACATTCAGTACTTC	CASSQEGLLAKNIQYF
few	TRBD1	TRBV15	TRBJ1-6	TGTGCCACCAGCAGCGGAAGGACAGGGAATAATTCACCCCTCCACTTT	CATSSGRTGNNSPLHF
few	TRBD2	TRBV7-3	TRBJ2-1	TGTGCCAGCAGCTTAACCGCTAGCGGGAGTTTTTCCTACAATGAGCAGTTCTTC	CASSLTASGSFSYNEQFF
.	.	TRBV20-1	TRBJ2-1	TGCAGTGCTGGACAGACCGACAATGAGCAGTTCTTC	CSAGQTDNEQFF
few	.	TRBV7-2	TRBJ2-6	TGTGCCAGCAGCTTAGCTCCAGGGGACGGGGCCAACGTCCTGACTTTC	CASSLAPGDGANVLTF
few	.	TRBV29-1	TRBJ2-3	TGCAGCGTTCCATACACCCACACAGATACGCAGTATTTT	CSVPYTHTDTQYF
many	TRBD2	TRBV5-5	TRBJ2-7	TGTGCCAGCAGACCGCAACTAGCGGAGCCCGGGTACGAGCAGTACTTC	CASRPQLAEPGYEQYF
.	TRBD2	TRBV5-1	TRBJ2-7	TGCGCCAGCAGCCCCGGACTAGCGGAAACATTCTACGAGCAGTACTTC	CASSPGLAETFYEQYF
.	.	TRBV14	TRBJ2-5	TGTGCCAGCAGCCAATTTGGAGGGAACGGTCCCTCTGACTTC	CASSQFGGNGPSDF
.	.	TRBV7-2	TRBJ2-3	TGTGCCAGCAGCCCCGTGGCGGTTACCACAGATACGCAGTATTTT	CASSPVAVTTDTQYF
.	.	TRBV29-1	TRBJ2-7	TGCAGCGTTCGGATGGGACCCTACGAGCAGTACTTC	CSVRMGPYEQYF
few	TRBD2	TRBV7-9	TRBJ2-5	TGTGCCAGCAGCCCAAAACCGGGACTAGCGGAAGAGACCCAGTACTTC	CASSPKPGLAEETQYF
few	.	TRBV7-2	TRBJ2-5	TGTGCCAGCAGCTTAGACGAGCAAGAGACCCAGTACTTC	CASSLDEQETQYF
few	.	TRBV7-9	TRBJ2-2	TGTGCCAGCACCACAATGAAGGGCGGAGGCACCGAGGAGCTGTTTTTT	CASTTMKGGGTEELFF
.	.	TRBV7-2	TRBJ2-3	TGTGCCAGCAGCTCCGCGAGGGGGAGTGGTGATACGCAGTATTTT	CASSSARGSGDTQYF
few	.	TRBV19	TRBJ1-5	TGTGCCAGTAGCCCCCTGGCTGGCCTTGGCAATCAGCCCCAGCATTTT	CASSPLAGLGNQPQHF
few	.	TRBV20-1	TRBJ2-1	TGCAGTGCTAGAACTAGTGGGGATGAGCAGTTCTTC	CSARTSGDEQFF
.	.	TRBV5-6	TRBJ2-7	TGTGCCAGCAGTAAAGGAAACGAGCAGTACTTC	CASSKGNEQYF
few	.	TRBV5-1	TRBJ2-7	TGCGCCAGCAGCTTCGAAGGGGGCTACGAGCAGTACTTC	CASSFEGGYEQYF
.	TRBD1	TRBV28	TRBJ2-1	TGTGCCAGCAGTTTAACCAGGGGGCAGATCCATTTAAATGAGCAGTTCTTC	CASSLTRGQIHLNEQFF
few	.	TRBV9	TRBJ2-2	TGTGCCAGCAGCCCCCGGAGAGGCGGGACCGGGGAGCTGTTTTTT	CASSPRRGGTGELFF
.	TRBD1	TRBV9	TRBJ1-2	TGTGCCAGCAGCGTTGGGACAGAATATGGCTACACCTTC	CASSVGTEYGYTF
.	TRBD1	TRBV28	TRBJ1-2	TGTGCCAGCAGTGTAACAGGGGTGGACTATGGCTACACCTTC	CASSVTGVDYGYTF
.	.	TRBV6-1	TRBJ1-4	TGTGCCAGCAGTGAACCTTTGGGCGATAATGAAAAACTGTTTTTT	CASSEPLGDNEKLFF
few	.	TRBV12-3/TRBV12-4	TRBJ2-1	TGTGCCAGCAGTCAGGACGGAATGGAGCAGTTCTTC	CASSQDGMEQFF
few	.	TRBV3-1	TRBJ2-7	TGTGCCAGCAGCCCCTGGGGGAGCGAGAGCTCCTACGAGCAGTACTTC	CASSPWGSESSYEQYF
.	TRBD1	TRBV4-3	TRBJ2-2	TGCGCCAGCAGCCAAGTTGCGGGACAGGGCGACACCGGGGAGCTGTTTTTT	CASSQVAGQGDTGELFF
few	TRBD2	TRBV7-2	TRBJ2-3	TGTGCCAGCACCTTCGATAGCGGGGGCACAGATACGCAGTATTTT	CASTFDSGGTDTQYF